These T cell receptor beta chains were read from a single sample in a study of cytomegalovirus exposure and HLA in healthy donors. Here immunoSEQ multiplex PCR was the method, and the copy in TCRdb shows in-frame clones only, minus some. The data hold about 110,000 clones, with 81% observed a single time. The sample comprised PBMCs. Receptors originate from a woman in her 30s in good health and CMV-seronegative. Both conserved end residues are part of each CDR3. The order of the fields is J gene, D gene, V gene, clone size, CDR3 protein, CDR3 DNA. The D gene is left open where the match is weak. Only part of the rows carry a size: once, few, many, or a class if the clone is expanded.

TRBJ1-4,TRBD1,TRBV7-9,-,CASRGDRGNEKLFF,TGTGCCAGCAGGGGGGACAGGGGCAATGAAAAACTGTTTTTT
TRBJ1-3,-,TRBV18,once,CASSLDSSGNTIYF,TGTGCCAGCTCTCTGGACAGCTCTGGAAACACCATATATTTT
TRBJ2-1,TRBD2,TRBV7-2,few,CASSVVSGRAGNEQFF,TGTGCCAGCAGCGTAGTTAGCGGGAGGGCTGGGAATGAGCAGTTCTTC
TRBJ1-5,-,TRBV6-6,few,CASSYLGASNQPQHF,TGTGCCAGCAGTTACCTGGGGGCGAGCAATCAGCCCCAGCATTTT
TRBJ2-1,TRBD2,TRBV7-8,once,CVSRFIAGGIGEQFF,TGTGTCAGCAGGTTCATAGCGGGAGGAATTGGTGAGCAGTTCTTC
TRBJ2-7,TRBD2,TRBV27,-,CASATGGREQYF,TGTGCCAGCGCAACGGGAGGCCGGGAGCAGTACTTC
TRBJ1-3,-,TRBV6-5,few,CASSQGNTIYF,TGTGCCAGCAGCCAGGGAAACACCATATATTTT
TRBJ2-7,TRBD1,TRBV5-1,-,CASSPSPTGIYEQYF,TGCGCCAGCAGCCCCTCCCCGACAGGGATCTACGAGCAGTACTTC
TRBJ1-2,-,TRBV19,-,CASSIFRGPFYGYTF,TGTGCCAGTAGTATTTTCAGGGGACCGTTCTATGGCTACACCTTC
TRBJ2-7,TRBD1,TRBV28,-,CASSKASGTGGYEQYF,TGTGCCAGCAGTAAAGCCTCCGGGACAGGGGGCTACGAGCAGTACTTC
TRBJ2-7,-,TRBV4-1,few,CASSQVGGITTYEQYF,TGCGCCAGCAGCCAAGTAGGCGGGATTACTACCTACGAGCAGTACTTC
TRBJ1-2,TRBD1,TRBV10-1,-,CASSEGQGIFYGYTF,TGCGCCAGCAGTGAGGGACAGGGCATATTTTATGGCTACACCTTC
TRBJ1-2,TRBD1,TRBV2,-,CASSARDRDIYGYTF,TGTGCCAGCAGTGCCAGGGACAGGGACATTTATGGCTACACCTTC
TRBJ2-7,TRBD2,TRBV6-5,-,CASSYSSSGEQYF,TGTGCCAGCAGTTACTCGTCTAGCGGCGAGCAGTACTTC
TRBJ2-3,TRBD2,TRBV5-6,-,CASSLGTSGPTDTQYF,TGTGCCAGCAGCTTGGGTACTAGCGGCCCCACAGATACGCAGTATTTT
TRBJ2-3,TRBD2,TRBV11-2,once,CASSLVLAGVTDTQYF,TGTGCCAGCAGCTTAGTGCTAGCGGGAGTCACAGATACGCAGTATTTT
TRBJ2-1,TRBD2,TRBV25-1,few,CASSEWGGRDEQFF,TGTGCCAGCAGTGAATGGGGAGGGAGGGATGAGCAGTTCTTC
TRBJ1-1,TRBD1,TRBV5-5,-,CASRLTGDTEAFF,TGTGCCAGCAGGCTGACAGGGGACACTGAAGCTTTCTTT
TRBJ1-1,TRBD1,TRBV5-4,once,CASSWGTGNTEAFF,TGTGCCAGCAGCTGGGGGACAGGGAACACTGAAGCTTTCTTT
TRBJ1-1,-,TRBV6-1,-,CASNRVRNVRTEAFF,TGTGCCAGCAACAGGGTCCGGAATGTTAGAACTGAAGCTTTCTTT
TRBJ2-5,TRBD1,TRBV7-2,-,CASSLALFPRGQGSYETQYF,TGTGCCAGCAGCTTAGCGCTCTTCCCGCGGGGACAGGGGTCCTACGAGACCCAGTACTTC
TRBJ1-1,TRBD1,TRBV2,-,CASTQGAVNTEAFF,TGTGCCAGCACACAGGGGGCAGTGAACACTGAAGCTTTCTTT